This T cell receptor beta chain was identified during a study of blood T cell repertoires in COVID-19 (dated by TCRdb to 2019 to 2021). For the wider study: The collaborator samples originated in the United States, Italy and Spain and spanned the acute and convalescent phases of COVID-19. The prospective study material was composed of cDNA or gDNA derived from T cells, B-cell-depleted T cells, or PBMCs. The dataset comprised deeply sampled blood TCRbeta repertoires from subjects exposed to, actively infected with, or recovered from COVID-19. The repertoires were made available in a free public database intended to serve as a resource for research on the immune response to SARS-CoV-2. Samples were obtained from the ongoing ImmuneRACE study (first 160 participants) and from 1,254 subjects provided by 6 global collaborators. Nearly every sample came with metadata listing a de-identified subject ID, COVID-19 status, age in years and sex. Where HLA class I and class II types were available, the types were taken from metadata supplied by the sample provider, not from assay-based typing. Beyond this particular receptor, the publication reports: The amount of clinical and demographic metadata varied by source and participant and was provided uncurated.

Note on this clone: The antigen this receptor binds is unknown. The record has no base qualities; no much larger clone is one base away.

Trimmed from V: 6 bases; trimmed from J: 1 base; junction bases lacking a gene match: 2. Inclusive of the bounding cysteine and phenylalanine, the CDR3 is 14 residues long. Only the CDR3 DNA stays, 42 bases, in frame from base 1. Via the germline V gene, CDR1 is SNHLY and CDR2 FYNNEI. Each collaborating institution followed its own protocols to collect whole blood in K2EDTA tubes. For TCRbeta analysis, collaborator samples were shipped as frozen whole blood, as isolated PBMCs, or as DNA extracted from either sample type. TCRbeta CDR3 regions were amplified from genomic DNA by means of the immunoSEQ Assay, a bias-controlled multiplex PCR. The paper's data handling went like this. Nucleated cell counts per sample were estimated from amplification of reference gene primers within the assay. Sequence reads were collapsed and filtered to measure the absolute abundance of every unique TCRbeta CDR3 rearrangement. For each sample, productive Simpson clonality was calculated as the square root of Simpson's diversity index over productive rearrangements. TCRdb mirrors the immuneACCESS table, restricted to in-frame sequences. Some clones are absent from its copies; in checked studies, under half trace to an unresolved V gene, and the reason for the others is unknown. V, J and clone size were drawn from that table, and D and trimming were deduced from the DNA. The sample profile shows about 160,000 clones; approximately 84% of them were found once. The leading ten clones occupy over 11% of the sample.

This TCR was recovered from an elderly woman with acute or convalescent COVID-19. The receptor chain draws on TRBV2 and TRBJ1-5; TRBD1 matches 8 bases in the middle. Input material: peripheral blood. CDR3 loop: CASRDRASNQPQHF. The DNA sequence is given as TGTGCCAGCAGGGACAGGGCAAGCAATCAGCCCCAGCATTTT.